The 8 T cell receptor beta chains in this list originate from one sample, sequenced in a study of circulating tumor DNA in untreated peripheral T-cell lymphoma. Clones were read by immunoSEQ multiplex PCR, and TCRdb kept only the in-frame ones, dropping some. Among about 9,200 clones listed, approximately 76% were seen once. The sequencing input was tumor tissue. These TCRs come from a human donor with peripheral T-cell lymphoma.

This clone showed up just a few times. The CDR3 is CASRTGGGRGYTF. DNA for the CDR3: TGTGCCAGCAGGACAGGAGGGGGCCGAGGCTACACCTTC. This rearrangement joins TRBV2 to TRBJ1-2; 7 bases line up with TRBD1. Trimming removed 6 bases from V and 8 bases from J; junction bases left unmatched: 9. Germline CDR1 reads SNHLY; CDR2 reads FYNNEI. The CDR3 runs to 13 residues.

The chain joins TRBV7-7 to TRBJ1-5; tentative D call: TRBD1 (6 bases). CDR1 SSHAT and CDR2 FNYEAQ come from the germline V gene (reference sequence). The ends were cut back, 3 bases at V and 2 bases at J, with 11 bases in the middle. The length of the CDR3 is 15 residues. CDR3 protein: CASSLSKGGNQPQHF. The CDR3 region has the DNA TGTGCCAGCAGCTTGAGTAAGGGGGGCAATCAGCCCCAGCATTTT.

This chain joins TRBV7-2 and TRBJ1-2; D is possibly TRBD1 (5 bases). The V gene's germline CDR1 is SGHTA and CDR2 FQGNSA. Trimming cost V 4 bases and J 0 bases, with 12 bases left between them. This CDR3 contains 15 residues. DNA of the CDR3: TGTGCCAGCAGCTCACAGGACCACCCTAACTATGGCTACACCTTC. Residues: CASSSQDHPNYGYTF.

The chain couples TRBV29-1 to TRBJ1-2; the D gene is possibly TRBD1 (6 bases). CDR3 length: 14 amino acids. V gave up 3 bases and J gave up 3 bases, with 14 bases separating them. CDR1 is SQVTM and CDR2 is ANQGSEA in the germline V gene. The CDR3 region is CSVDRGRRDYGYTF. The CDR3 bases are TGCAGCGTTGATCGGGGGCGGAGAGACTATGGCTACACCTTC.

The chain recombines TRBV7-8 with TRBJ1-6, with a weak D call TRBD1 (5 bases). Germline V gene lookup returns CDR1 SGHVS and CDR2 FQNEAQ. CDR3 length equals 16 residues. Trimming left V 1 base short and J 6 bases short, with 13 bases between. CDR3 bases: TGTGCCAGCAGCTTAGGGCGAGGGACCATTAATTCACCCCTCCACTTT. It translates to CASSLGRGTINSPLHF.

This chain links TRBV6-8 with TRBJ1-2, with D uncertain. Germline CDR1 and CDR2: MNHGY and SAAAGT. Trimming pared 5 bases from V and 0 bases from J, leaving 13 bases between. The CDR3 totals 15 residues. In nucleotides, the CDR3 is TGTGCCAGCAGTGATTGGGCCTTAGCTAACTATGGCTACACCTTC. Protein product: CASSDWALANYGYTF.

The V gene is TRBV5-1, the J gene TRBJ2-5; 11 bases are shared with TRBD1. Germline-derived CDR1 and CDR2 are SGHRS and YFSETQ. V shed 4 bases, J shed 5 bases, and the junction held 7 bases outside the gene matches. The CDR3 is 15 amino acids. The CDR3 region is CASSRSDRGLETQYF. CDR3 nucleotide sequence: TGCGCCAGCAGCAGATCGGACAGGGGGCTTGAGACCCAGTACTTC. Based on the CDR3 plus reference TRBV5-1 and TRBJ2-5, the full variable domain is KAGVTQTPRYLIKTRGQQVTLSCSPISGHRSVSWYQQTPGQGLQFLFEYFSETQRNKGNFPGRFSGRQFSNSRSEMNVSTLELGDSALYLCASSRSDRGLETQYFGPGTRLLVL.

The genes are TRBV6-8 and TRBJ1-3; no clear D gene. This CDR3 has 16 amino acids. The germline V gene has CDR1 MNHGY and CDR2 SAAAGT. V lost 1 base and J lost 0, with 10 bases in between. This CDR3 is CASSYLDPPSGNTIYF. Here the CDR3 DNA reads TGTGCCAGCAGTTACTTAGACCCCCCCTCTGGAAACACCATATATTTT.